This is a list of T cell receptor beta chains from one sample in a study of T cell responses to AZD1222 COVID-19 vaccine. Clones were read by immunoSEQ multiplex PCR, and TCRdb kept only the in-frame ones, dropping some. The table shows about 94,000 clones, with 85% occurring only once. Sequenced material: peripheral blood, taken 28 days after the second AZD1222 dose. The source is an adult who received the AZD1222 COVID-19 vaccine. The CDR3 runs from the conserved cysteine through the conserved F or W. Fields, in order: V gene, J gene, CDR3 protein.

>TRBV7-8|TRBJ2-5
CASSSPETQYF
>TRBV28|TRBJ2-7
CASSLFGSEQYF
>TRBV18|TRBJ2-7
CASSPLDSSNEQYF
>TRBV5-6|TRBJ1-2
CASSRDGLYGYTF
>TRBV12-3/TRBV12-4|TRBJ1-2
CASSRPLTVGYTF
>TRBV25-1|TRBJ2-5
CASSERGVRETQYF
>TRBV9|TRBJ1-4
CASSVGQSANEKLFF
>TRBV6-1|TRBJ2-5
CASSEVGGGSLRTQYF
>TRBV4-3|TRBJ2-7
CASTWPSPYEQYF
>TRBV6-5|TRBJ1-2
CASSYSGRGDGYTF
>TRBV4-1|TRBJ1-2
CASSLMGQGNYGYTF
>TRBV19|TRBJ2-5
CASSIARGFQETQYF
>TRBV19|TRBJ2-1
CASSIAPLDNEQFF
>TRBV19|TRBJ2-7
CASSIVGGEQYF
>TRBV6-5|TRBJ2-7
CASSSSSRRNPYEQYF
>TRBV4-1|TRBJ2-1
CASSQGPNEQFF
>TRBV5-1|TRBJ1-4
CASTPGTGRPNEKLFF
>TRBV15|TRBJ1-4
CATSRDTPAGTGSFAVAEKLFF
>TRBV6-5|TRBJ2-3
CASRGVHSQYF
>TRBV3-1/TRBV3-2|TRBJ1-2
CASSQDMGRGYTF
>TRBV7-8|TRBJ2-1
CASSPLRDRRYDEQFF
>TRBV10-1|TRBJ1-1
CASSEQQGTEAFF
>TRBV6-5|TRBJ1-2
CASRLEGAGGYTF
>TRBV4-1|TRBJ1-5
CASSEHIILQGRNQPQHF
>TRBV5-5|TRBJ1-2
CASSLGMSGPGYTF
>TRBV5-4|TRBJ1-1
CASTLRGLGTEAFF
>TRBV4-1|TRBJ2-3
CASSQAAGTSGGTDTQYF
>TRBV3-1/TRBV3-2|TRBJ2-5
CASSPGAGLAGGPGETQYF
>TRBV30|TRBJ1-4
CAWRTGWNEKLFF
>TRBV6-1|TRBJ2-3
CASSEGRAVDTDTQYF
>TRBV4-2|TRBJ1-2
CASSQGSGADGNGYTF
>TRBV5-1|TRBJ2-1
CASSLAFSLEQFF
>TRBV15|TRBJ1-2
CATSRPPGENYGYTF
>TRBV4-2|TRBJ2-5
CASSQGLAGQETQYF
>TRBV7-9|TRBJ1-1
CASSSDRATEAFF
>TRBV19|TRBJ1-2
CASSKEITLWGYTF
>TRBV9|TRBJ2-5
CASSVGGLEIRETQYF